The 10 T cell receptor beta chains below come from one sample, sequenced in a study of blood T cell repertoires in COVID-19. Data came from immunoSEQ multiplex PCR; TCRdb stores just in-frame clones and leaves some out. The sample has about 330,000 clones, approximately 87% seen once. The sequenced sample was peripheral blood. The receptors here all came from a woman aged 45-65 years with active or convalescent COVID-19.

This chain uses TRBV15 with TRBJ1-5; a possible D gene is TRBD1 (6 bases). The germline gives CDR1 LNHNV, CDR2 YYDKDF (reference sequence). CDR3 length: 15 residues. Trimming pared 5 bases from V and 6 bases from J, leaving 17 bases between. Here the CDR3 reads CATSQDPGVPQPQHF. The CDR3 coding sequence is TGTGCCACCAGCCAGGACCCAGGGGTACCTCAGCCCCAGCATTTT. Together with reference TRBV15 and TRBJ1-5, the CDR3 gives the full variable domain: DAMVIQNPRYQVTQFGKPVTLSCSQTLNHNVMYWYQQKSSQAPKLLFHYYDKDFNNEADTPDNFQSRRPNTSFCFLDIRSPGLGDTAMYLCATSQDPGVPQPQHFGDGTRLSIL.

The rearrangement joins TRBV15 to TRBJ1-1; D remains unclear. Germline CDR1 LNHNV, CDR2 YYDKDF (reference sequence). With 6 bases removed from V and 0 bases from J, the gap between germline ends came to 11 bases. This CDR3 has 14 residues. CDR3 in amino acids: CATRYERLNTEAFF. In DNA form, the CDR3 reads TGTGCCACCAGGTATGAGAGATTGAACACTGAAGCTTTCTTT.

Only one count was recorded for this clone. V usage is TRBV19 and J usage is TRBJ1-6, with 8 bases matching TRBD1. There are 15 residues in the CDR3. Germline V gives CDR1 LNHDA, CDR2 SQIVND (reference sequence). Unmatched junction bases numbered 8, after V lost 3 bases and J lost 10 bases. The CDR3 DNA sequence: TGTGCCAGTAGTATGGGACAGGCCGGGAAATCACCCCTCCACTTT. Translated, it gives CASSMGQAGKSPLHF.

The chain is built from TRBV5-5 and TRBJ1-2, with D possibly matching TRBD1 (6 bases). V shed 0 bases and J shed 3 bases, with 9 bases lying between them. CDR3 length: 14 residues. Germline CDR1 reads SGHKS; CDR2 reads YYEKEE (reference sequence). This CDR3 reads CASSLVWTDYGYTF. The CDR3 nucleotides read TGTGCCAGCAGCTTGGTTTGGACAGACTATGGCTACACCTTC.

This chain uses TRBV25-1 with TRBJ2-3, with D possibly matching TRBD2 (6 bases). CDR3 size: 14 residues. Looked up from germline, CDR1 is MGHDK and CDR2 is SYGVNS. The germline V and J ends were trimmed by 4 bases and 2 bases, with 10 bases remaining between them. The CDR3 sequence: CASSGSGLTDTQYF. CDR3 bases: TGTGCCAGCAGTGGGTCGGGACTCACAGATACGCAGTATTTT.

This clone was recorded only once. The rearrangement links TRBV3-1 (or the pseudogene TRBV3-2) to TRBJ1-2; D gene ambiguous. This CDR3 has 16 amino acids. Germline V gene sequence: CDR1 LGHDT, CDR2 YNNKEL (reference sequence). V was clipped by 0 bases and J by 6 bases, with 17 bases between them. CDR3 DNA: TGTGCCAGCAGCCAAGAATTGTCGGCCAGGCCCAATGGCTACACCTTC. Translating it yields CASSQELSARPNGYTF.

This clone was seen only a few times. V is TRBV7-9 and J is TRBJ1-1; TRBD1 matches 7 bases. The V segment lost 1 base and the J segment 4 bases; nucleotides outside the gene matches: 6. The germline gives CDR1 SEHNR, CDR2 FQNEAQ (reference sequence). The CDR3 has 15 residues. In DNA, the CDR3 is TGTGCCAGCAGCTTAGAGGGCAGGGGGAGCACTGAAGCTTTCTTT. Encoded protein: CASSLEGRGSTEAFF.

J is TRBJ1-4 and V is TRBV28, with 7 bases identical to TRBD1. The V and J ends lost 5 bases and 4 bases, in that order; junction bases with no gene match: 22. Germline CDR1 MDHEN, CDR2 SYDVKM. The CDR3 is 20 residues long. CDR3 amino acids: CASSGGQGVFSRGLNEKLFF. The CDR3 DNA reads as TGTGCCAGCAGTGGGGGTCAGGGGGTCTTTTCGCGTGGGCTTAATGAAAAACTGTTTTTT.

The V and J genes are TRBV12-5 and TRBJ1-2, with D perhaps TRBD1 (6 bases). CDR1 and CDR2 (germline): LGHNT, FRNRAP. This CDR3 contains 14 residues. V lost 6 bases and J lost 4, with 15 bases in between. CDR3 DNA: TGTGCTAGTGGAACCCCCCAGGGGCGCTATGGCTACACCTTC. This encodes CASGTPQGRYGYTF.

The rearrangement joins TRBV6-5 to TRBJ2-5; 11 positions agree with TRBD2. This CDR3 has 15 residues. The ends lost 10 bases at V and 4 bases at J; junction bases unmatched: 11. Germline V CDR1 and CDR2: MNHEY, SVGAGI. The CDR3 protein is CATWDSGGAAETQYF. The CDR3 region has the DNA TGTGCCACTTGGGATAGCGGGGGGGCCGCAGAGACCCAGTACTTC.